These 20 T cell receptor beta chains originate from one sample sequenced in a study of shared clonotypes between healthy human individuals. Profiling relied on immunoSEQ multiplex PCR, and the TCRdb table lists in-frame clones only, not all of them. This sample has more than 600,000 clones, with under 95% found just once. CD8 cells regarded as naive lacked CD45RO, were positively chosen for CCR7, and omitted terminally differentiated effector memory CD45RA+ cells. The sample was naive CD8+ T cells sorted from blood. All receptors derive from a man aged 25 to 40 in good health.

The chain joins TRBV5-6 to TRBJ2-7; 9 bases line up with TRBD2. J was trimmed by 4 bases and V by 3 bases; bases with no gene match: 5. Germline V gene data show CDR1 as SGHDT and CDR2 as YYEEEE. CDR3 size: 14 residues. As DNA, the CDR3 is TGTGCCAGCAGCTCCGGGACTAGCTTATACGAGCAGTACTTC. Its protein product is CASSSGTSLYEQYF.

There are a few counts of this clone. The chain couples TRBV5-1 to TRBJ2-7; TRBD1 matches 11 bases. Losses at the gene ends were 6 bases for V and 0 bases for J; bases not matched to a gene: 11. Germline V gene data show CDR1 as SGHRS and CDR2 as YFSETQ. The CDR3 extends over 17 amino acids. This CDR3 reads CASTPGGTGGSSYEQYF. The DNA of the CDR3 is TGCGCCAGCACCCCGGGGGGGACAGGGGGAAGCTCCTACGAGCAGTACTTC.

The V call is TRBV27, the J call TRBJ2-7, with 16 bases matching TRBD2. The CDR3 is 18 residues long. From germline, CDR1 is MNHEY and CDR2 SMNVEV (reference sequence). With 6 bases clipped from V and 2 bases from J, the junction kept 10 bases outside the gene matches. For the CDR3, the DNA is TGTGCCAGCAGGGGGACTAGCGGGAGGGCCTACTTCCCCTACGAGCAGTACTTC. Translation: CASRGTSGRAYFPYEQYF.

The chain carries TRBV4-3 and TRBJ1-5; a weak D match, TRBD1 (6 bases). V was trimmed by 0 bases and J by 5 bases, leaving 14 bases between them. Germline CDR1 is LGHNA and CDR2 is YSLEER. CDR3 length: 16 residues. The CDR3: CASSQDVGARYQPQHF. The CDR3 bases are TGCGCCAGCAGCCAAGATGTGGGGGCCCGATATCAGCCCCAGCATTTT.

The gene calls are TRBV29-1 and TRBJ1-1; 7 bases agree with TRBD1. The length of the CDR3 is 15 residues. V was pared by 8 bases and J by 11 bases, with 23 bases of the junction left unmatched. Germline lookup yields CDR1 SQVTM and CDR2 ANQGSEA. DNA for the CDR3: TGCAGCCCTATTGGGTCGTTAGAGACAGGGATTGACGCTTTCTTT. Translated: CSPIGSLETGIDAFF.

The V call is TRBV2, the J call TRBJ2-7; D is perhaps TRBD2 (7 bases). In germline, CDR1 is SNHLY, CDR2 FYNNEI. The CDR3 consists of 15 residues. V lost 2 bases and J 5 bases, leaving 16 bases between the germline ends. The CDR3 protein is CASSESLTGLDEQYF. CDR3 nucleotides: TGTGCCAGCAGTGAATCCCTGACAGGACTAGACGAGCAGTACTTC.

On this clone itself: This sample includes further DNA sequences coding for the same CDR3. The V and J genes are TRBV9 and TRBJ2-2, with D unclear. V lost 0 bases and J lost 1, with 7 bases in between. The CDR3 has 15 residues. The V gene's germline CDR1 is SGDLS and CDR2 YYNGEE. CDR3 residues: CASSVGGMNTGELFF. In nucleotides, the CDR3 is TGTGCCAGCAGCGTAGGAGGTATGAACACCGGGGAGCTGTTTTTT.

This chain joins TRBV6-1 and TRBJ2-1; 7 nucleotides agree with TRBD2. This CDR3 region has 12 residues. The germline V gene has CDR1 MNHNS and CDR2 SASEGT. V gave up 4 bases and J gave up 9 bases; unmatched junction bases: 3. CDR3 sequence reads: CASSAWTSEQFF. CDR3 in DNA: TGTGCCAGCAGTGCCTGGACTAGTGAGCAGTTCTTC.

V is TRBV19 and J is TRBJ1-3; possibly TRBD1 for D (5 bases). Germline V gene lookup returns CDR1 LNHDA and CDR2 SQIVND (reference sequence). Trimming took 6 bases from V and 0 from J, leaving 12 bases between them. This CDR3 is 15 amino acids long. The CDR3 reads CASRGDANSGNTIYF. CDR3 in DNA: TGTGCCAGTAGGGGGGACGCCAACTCTGGAAACACCATATATTTT.

This clone was observed a single time. The gene calls are TRBV4-3 and TRBJ2-3; possibly TRBD2 for D (5 bases). The V and J ends lost 4 bases and 2 bases respectively, with 13 bases between them. The CDR3 consists of 15 residues. The germline V gene encodes CDR1 LGHNA and CDR2 YSLEER. CDR3 nucleotide sequence: TGCGCCAGCAGCCCGTGGAGCGGACTCACAGATACGCAGTATTTT. Protein sequence: CASSPWSGLTDTQYF.

This sequence joins TRBV28 and TRBJ2-1, with D tentatively TRBD2 (6 bases). CDR1 is MDHEN, CDR2 SYDVKM, per germline. The V end was cut by 5 bases, the J end by 8 bases, with 19 bases between. The CDR3 spans 15 residues. Here the CDR3 reads CASSPPLASEDEQFF. The CDR3 coding sequence is TGTGCCAGCAGTCCACCGCTAGCGTCGGAGGATGAGCAGTTCTTC. The entire variable domain, with the rest obtained from reference TRBV28 and TRBJ2-1, is as follows: DVKVTQSSRYLVKRTGEKVFLECVQDMDHENMFWYRQDPGLGLRLIYFSYDVKMKEKGDIPEGYSVSREKKERFSLILESASTNQTSMYLCASSPPLASEDEQFFGPGTRLTVL.

With regard to this clone: Sequence at one end of the junction differs from germline and may be a read error. The chain carries TRBV7-7 and TRBJ2-2; D gene ambiguous. The germline V gene encodes CDR1 SSHAT and CDR2 FNYEAQ (reference sequence). The CDR3 sequence is 14 residues long. The CDR3 protein is CASSLMLGHGELFF. The CDR3 bases are TGTGCTAGCAGCTTAATGCTGGGCCACGGGGAGCTGTTTTTT.

This rearrangement joins TRBV2 to TRBJ2-5; 8 bases fit TRBD2. J was trimmed by 5 bases and V by 5 bases; bases with no gene match: 10. The CDR3 is 15 residues long. Germline V gene sequence: CDR1 SNHLY, CDR2 FYNNEI. CDR3 residues: CASSSGLDEVETQYF. In nucleotides, the CDR3 is TGTGCCAGCAGTTCGGGACTAGATGAGGTGGAGACCCAGTACTTC.

CDR3 DNA: TGTGCCAGCACTTGGGCGGCAGCTACCGGGGAGCTGTTTTTT. As protein: CASTWAAATGELFF. The chain has TRBV6-6 and TRBJ2-2; D gene ambiguous. The CDR3 covers 14 residues. Trimming stripped 7 bases from V and 5 bases from J, with 14 bases between. Germline V gene sequence: CDR1 MNHNY, CDR2 SVGAGI (reference sequence).

The chain has TRBV19 and TRBJ2-2; 11 bases are a match to TRBD1. The trim removed 6 bases at V and 7 bases at J, leaving 7 bases unmatched. CDR1 LNHDA and CDR2 SQIVND come from the germline V gene (reference sequence). The CDR3 has 15 residues. DNA of the CDR3: TGTGCCAGTAGAAGGACAGGGGGCAGTATCGGGGAGCTGTTTTTT. It specifies CASRRTGGSIGELFF.

This clone showed up just a few times. The chain couples TRBV7-9 to TRBJ1-2; no firm D call. V gave up 5 bases and J gave up 7 bases, with 14 bases separating them. CDR3 size: 13 residues. CDR1 and CDR2 from the germline V gene are SEHNR and FQNEAQ (reference sequence). The CDR3 nucleotides read TGTGCCAGCAGCCTCCCACCGGTCTCTGGCTACACCTTC. Translation gives CASSLPPVSGYTF.

The V call is TRBV9, the J call TRBJ2-1; D unresolved. Trimming took off 0 bases at V and 9 bases at J, with 13 bases between the two ends. This CDR3 contains 14 residues. CDR1 is SGDLS, CDR2 YYNGEE, per germline. The DNA of the CDR3 is TGTGCCAGCAGCGTAGTGGAAAGACGTAGTGAGCAGTTCTTC. Amino acids: CASSVVERRSEQFF.

J is TRBJ2-7 and V is TRBV30, with 10 bases that match TRBD2. The germline gives CDR1 GTSNPN, CDR2 SVGIG (reference sequence). The CDR3 extends over 13 amino acids. Trimming at V came to 4 bases and at J to 3 bases, leaving 3 bases not matched to a gene. Written as DNA, the CDR3 is TGTGCCTGGACCGGGACTAGCGTCTACGAGCAGTACTTC. Amino acids: CAWTGTSVYEQYF.

The chain uses TRBV19 and TRBJ2-7; maybe TRBD2 (5 bases). V was pared by 6 bases and J by 0 bases, with 15 bases between. The germline CDR1 and CDR2 sequences are LNHDA and SQIVND (reference sequence). The CDR3 contains 15 residues. The CDR3 region is CASRGEGDTSYEQYF. The CDR3, as DNA: TGTGCCAGTAGGGGAGAGGGAGACACCTCCTACGAGCAGTACTTC. The entire variable domain, with the rest obtained from reference TRBV19 and TRBJ2-7, is as follows: DGGITQSPKYLFRKEGQNVTLSCEQNLNHDAMYWYRQDPGQGLRLIYYSQIVNDFQKGDIAEGYSVSREKKESFPLTVTSAQKNPTAFYLCASRGEGDTSYEQYFGPGTRLTVT.

The chain has TRBV18 and TRBJ1-5, with no clear D. The CDR3 is 14 residues long. Germline V gene sequence: CDR1 KGHSH, CDR2 LQKENI. V was clipped by 2 bases and J by 2 bases, with 7 bases between them. The CDR3 loop reads CASSPMGGNQPQHF. CDR3 DNA sequence: TGTGCCAGCTCACCAATGGGTGGCAATCAGCCCCAGCATTTT.